The 24 T cell receptor beta chains listed next were all sequenced from one sample in a study of cytomegalovirus exposure and HLA in healthy donors. The PCR had 60 Vbeta and 13 Jbeta primers. Here immunoSEQ multiplex PCR was the method, and the copy in TCRdb shows in-frame clones only, minus some. The profile shows more than 85,000 clones, roughly 84% of them singletons. Sequencing input: PBMCs. The receptors stem from a woman under 30 in good health and CMV-seronegative.

This chain uses TRBV27 with TRBJ2-2; D may be TRBD1 (5 bases). Germline V gene lookup returns CDR1 MNHEY and CDR2 SMNVEV (reference sequence). The V gene lost 3 bases and the J gene lost 7 bases, with 12 bases spanning the gap. The CDR3 consists of 14 residues. CDR3 DNA sequence: TGTGCCAGCAGTTTCACCAGGGCTGGCGGGGAGCTGTTTTTT. It is translated as CASSFTRAGGELFF.

The genes are TRBV5-1 and TRBJ2-3, with 12 bases aligning to TRBD2. Germline assignment: CDR1 SGHRS and CDR2 YFSETQ. The V gene end was trimmed by 4 bases and the J gene end by 2 bases; junction bases not matched to a gene: 8. This CDR3 is built from 17 residues. The CDR3 spells CASSLQGLAGTTDTQYF. The CDR3 bases are TGCGCCAGCAGCCTCCAAGGACTAGCGGGGACCACAGATACGCAGTATTTT.

The chain recombines TRBV14 with TRBJ2-6, with a weak D call TRBD2 (5 bases). Per the germline V gene, CDR1 is SGHDN and CDR2 is FVKESK. This CDR3 is built from 17 residues. V was shortened by 1 base and J by 0 bases, with 10 bases between the two germline ends. CDR3 sequence reads: CASSQVGRVSGANVLTF. CDR3 sequence (DNA): TGTGCCAGCAGCCAAGTTGGGCGGGTCTCTGGGGCCAACGTCCTGACTTTC.

The rearrangement links TRBV4-3 to TRBJ2-7; D is possibly TRBD2 (6 bases). Germline values: CDR1 LGHNA, CDR2 YSLEER. The CDR3 length is 16 residues. Trimming took 4 bases from V and 2 from J, leaving 18 bases between them. This chain's CDR3 is CASSPLGQAGTYEQYF. CDR3 nucleotides: TGCGCCAGCAGCCCCCTTGGGCAGGCGGGAACCTACGAGCAGTACTTC.

V and J are TRBV19 and TRBJ1-1, with D perhaps TRBD1 (5 bases). The germline CDR1 and CDR2 sequences are LNHDA and SQIVND (reference sequence). Trimming took off 6 bases at V and 0 bases at J, with 8 bases between the two ends. The CDR3 covers 13 residues. CDR3 DNA: TGTGCCAGTAGACGGGGGATGAACACTGAAGCTTTCTTT. As protein: CASRRGMNTEAFF.

The V and J genes are TRBV5-6 and TRBJ1-5; possible D gene TRBD1, 6 bases. Trimming took off 3 bases at V and 6 bases at J, with 16 bases between the two ends. There are 15 residues in the CDR3. The germline gives CDR1 SGHDT, CDR2 YYEEEE. CDR3 in amino acids: CASSSTGSGTQPQHF. In DNA, the CDR3 is TGTGCCAGCAGCTCTACAGGGTCTGGCACTCAGCCCCAGCATTTT.

The chain couples TRBV29-1 to TRBJ1-1; D may be TRBD1 (5 bases). CDR1 is SQVTM, CDR2 ANQGSEA, per germline. The CDR3 covers 13 residues. Deletions cut 3 bases from V and 5 bases from J, with 13 bases between. DNA for the CDR3: TGCAGCGTTGACATTGCGCGGGGGACTGAAGCTTTCTTT. Its translation is CSVDIARGTEAFF.

The chain recombines TRBV7-6 with TRBJ2-3; D might be TRBD2 (7 bases). CDR3 length equals 13 residues. The germline V gene has CDR1 SGHVS and CDR2 FNYEAQ. With 6 bases removed from V and 6 bases from J, the gap between germline ends came to 13 bases. CDR3 region: CASRMGGADTQYF. CDR3 bases: TGTGCCAGCAGAATGGGGGGGGCGGATACGCAGTATTTT.

A single count supports this clone. V usage is TRBV6-5 and J usage is TRBJ2-7, with D tentatively TRBD2 (6 bases). The CDR3 extends over 14 amino acids. The germline V gene encodes CDR1 MNHEY and CDR2 SVGAGI. V gave up 0 bases and J gave up 1 base, with 7 bases separating them. The CDR3, as DNA: TGTGCCAGCAGTTACTCACGGGGGTCCTACGAGCAGTACTTC. As protein: CASSYSRGSYEQYF.

This chain links TRBV10-2 with TRBJ2-5; 14 positions match TRBD2. The CDR3 extends over 15 amino acids. The V gene's germline CDR1 is WSHSY and CDR2 SAAADI. J lost 5 bases, V lost 7 bases, and 6 bases had no gene match. CDR3 protein: CASTGLAGGGETQYF. For the CDR3, the DNA is TGCGCCAGCACCGGACTAGCGGGGGGCGGGGAGACCCAGTACTTC.

The gene calls are TRBV4-3 and TRBJ2-1; TRBD1 aligns across 9 bases. The CDR3 totals 13 residues. CDR1 is LGHNA, CDR2 YSLEER, per germline. V was clipped by 6 bases and J by 8 bases; unmatched bases: 5. In DNA, the CDR3 is TGCGCCAGCAGTCCACAGGGGGCGGATGAGCAGTTCTTC. Translated, it gives CASSPQGADEQFF.

The V gene is TRBV7-3, the J gene TRBJ2-1; D not certain. The ends were cut back, 3 bases at V and 5 bases at J, with 2 bases in the middle. Germline V gene data show CDR1 as SGHTA and CDR2 as FQGTGA. CDR3 length: 11 amino acids. The CDR3 loop is CASSFNNEQFF. The CDR3 nucleotides are TGTGCCAGCAGCTTTAACAATGAGCAGTTCTTC.

This rearrangement joins TRBV6-4 to TRBJ2-2, with D maybe TRBD1 (6 bases). There are 13 residues in the CDR3. Germline V lookup: CDR1 MRHNA, CDR2 SNTAGT. V was clipped by 4 bases and J by 5 bases, with 8 bases between them. The CDR3 reads CASSAGETGELFF. CDR3 coding DNA: TGTGCCAGCAGTGCAGGGGAAACCGGGGAGCTGTTTTTT.

This clone was observed a few times. V usage is TRBV10-2 and J usage is TRBJ1-1, with D possibly being TRBD1 (6 bases). V was cut by 6 bases and J by 1 base, with 15 bases left in between. Germline-derived CDR1 and CDR2 are WSHSY and SAAADI. This CDR3 contains 15 residues. The CDR3 loop is CASREIDRQNTEAFF. The CDR3, as DNA: TGCGCCAGCAGAGAGATCGACAGGCAGAACACTGAAGCTTTCTTT.

The chain uses TRBV4-1 and TRBJ2-3, with D possibly matching TRBD2 (5 bases). The V end was cut by 0 bases, the J end by 6 bases, with 10 bases between. Germline CDR1 is MGHRA and CDR2 is YSYEKL. CDR3 size: 14 residues. The CDR3 DNA reads as TGCGCCAGCAGCCAAGACGGACTTGACGATACGCAGTATTTT. This sequence encodes CASSQDGLDDTQYF.

The J gene is TRBJ2-1, the V gene TRBV5-8; D not certain. The CDR3 loop spans 15 amino acids. The germline CDR1 and CDR2 sequences are SGHTS and YDEGEE. Trimming removed 4 bases at V and 1 base at J, with 12 bases between. This CDR3 is CASSRSRVSYNEQFF. The CDR3, as DNA: TGTGCCAGCAGCCGATCACGAGTTTCCTACAATGAGCAGTTCTTC.

This chain uses TRBV6-1 with TRBJ1-2, with 7 bases matching TRBD1. Germline V gene data show CDR1 as MNHNS and CDR2 as SASEGT. This CDR3 is 13 amino acids long. The junction had 9 bases not matched to a gene; V was cut back by 9 bases and J by 5 bases. CDR3 region: CASVRGQGYGYTF. The CDR3 DNA follows: TGTGCCAGTGTAAGGGGGCAGGGATATGGCTACACCTTC.

Notes on this clone: The junction shows a germline mismatch at one end, possibly a read error. The chain combines TRBV7-9 with TRBJ2-3; 10 bases match TRBD2. This CDR3 comprises 16 residues. In germline, CDR1 is SEHNR, CDR2 FQNEAQ (reference sequence). The CDR3 coding sequence is TGTTCCAGCAGCTTATTCCTAGCGGGGGACACAGATACGCAGTATTTT. Its translation is CSSSLFLAGDTDTQYF.

The chain links TRBV7-2 to TRBJ2-1; TRBD1 agrees at 8 bases. This CDR3 is built from 16 residues. The V segment lost 1 base and the J segment 3 bases; nucleotides outside the gene matches: 5. CDR1 is SGHTA and CDR2 is FQGNSA in the germline V gene. The CDR3 protein is CASSLGAGGIYNEQFF. In DNA, the CDR3 is TGTGCCAGCAGCTTAGGTGCAGGGGGCATCTACAATGAGCAGTTCTTC.

The V call is TRBV28, the J call TRBJ1-1; D gene ambiguous. CDR3 size: 15 residues. Germline lookup yields CDR1 MDHEN and CDR2 SYDVKM. V lost 5 bases, J lost 5 bases, and 18 bases lay in between. CDR3 nucleotides: TGTGCCAGCAGTCTCCCATTTGAGGCGGGTACTGAAGCTTTCTTT. Translation: CASSLPFEAGTEAFF.

The genes are TRBV18 and TRBJ2-5; the match to TRBD2 covers 7 bases. Germline CDR1 and CDR2: KGHSH and LQKENI. The CDR3 extends over 17 amino acids. Trimming cost V 1 base and J 4 bases; bases outside gene matches: 12. In nucleotides, the CDR3 is TGTGCCAGCTCACCACTGGGGCCCGCGGGGGTGGGAGAGACCCAGTACTTC. Encoded protein: CASSPLGPAGVGETQYF.

The CDR3 region has the DNA TGCAGCGTGGAGGCGTCCCGGGTCGACGAGCAGTACTTC. Encoded protein: CSVEASRVDEQYF. The V and J genes are TRBV29-1 and TRBJ2-7; TRBD2 is a possible D gene (5 bases). This CDR3 region has 13 residues. Trimming shortened V by 6 bases and J by 5 bases, and 17 bases separated the two germline ends. Looked up from germline, CDR1 is SQVTM and CDR2 is ANQGSEA.

The chain is built from TRBV7-9 and TRBJ2-2; TRBD1 is a possible D gene (5 bases). Germline loops: CDR1 SEHNR, CDR2 FQNEAQ (reference sequence). The CDR3 loop spans 15 amino acids. Trimming pared 5 bases from V and 1 base from J, leaving 11 bases between. The CDR3 sequence: CASSPHQGNTGELFF. Here the CDR3 DNA reads TGTGCCAGCAGCCCACACCAGGGGAACACCGGGGAGCTGTTTTTT.

This chain links TRBV7-8 with TRBJ2-7, with D possibly matching TRBD2 (5 bases). CDR1 is SGHVS, CDR2 FQNEAQ, per germline. CDR3 length equals 15 residues. The V end lost 2 bases, the J end lost 5 bases, and 16 bases lay between the germline ends. The CDR3: CASSLRSGFSDEQYF. The CDR3 coding sequence is TGTGCCAGCAGCTTACGGTCGGGATTCAGCGACGAGCAGTACTTC.